This T cell receptor (beta chain) was identified in a study of identical twins. The CDR3 contains 17 residues. Germline V lookup: CDR1 LNHNV, CDR2 YYDKDF (reference sequence). Trimming cost V 5 bases and J 10 bases, with 26 bases left between them. TCRdb analysed the 5' RACE reads with MiXCR anew, one entry per CDR3 protein. This table holds about 690,000 distinct CDR3 sequences, less than 7% found once. Sequencing used naive T cells sorted from blood. The chain recombines TRBV15 with TRBJ1-4, with D hard to call. The source of this sequence is a man between 18 and 35 years old in good health. The chain's CDR3 is CATSHDPVSWDSGKLFF. CDR3 coding DNA: TGTGCCACCAGCCACGACCCAGTTTCGTGGGATTCGGGAAAACTGTTTTTT. The complete variable domain, with remaining parts taken from reference TRBV15 and TRBJ1-4, reads DAMVIQNPRYQVTQFGKPVTLSCSQTLNHNVMYWYQQKSSQAPKLLFHYYDKDFNNEADTPDNFQSRRPNTSFCFLDIRSPGLGDTAMYLCATSHDPVSWDSGKLFFGSGTQLSVL.